The rows below give T cell receptor beta chains drawn from one sample of a study of cytomegalovirus exposure and HLA in healthy donors. Sequencing was performed with immunoSEQ multiplex PCR; in TCRdb, only in-frame clones are kept and a portion is missing. Of fewer than 100,000 clones listed, 94% are singletons. The sample consisted of PBMCs. The receptors stem from a woman aged 18-29 years in good health and CMV-seropositive. Each CDR3 is given with its conserved first and last residue. A D gene is named only where the DNA matches it firmly. Clone size is not always given. Where it is, it says once, few, many or a class for expanded clones.

size	V	D	J	CDR3	DNA
.	TRBV5-4	.	TRBJ2-3	CASSLADTQYF	TGTGCCAGCAGCCTTGCAGATACGCAGTATTTT
.	TRBV7-4	.	TRBJ1-2	CASSLVSLDLEWGYTF	TGTGCCAGCAGCTTAGTCTCCCTGGACTTGGAATGGGGCTACACCTTC
.	TRBV4-3	.	TRBJ1-4	CASSPGGVGTNEKLFF	TGCGCCAGCAGCCCAGGAGGGGTCGGAACTAATGAAAAACTGTTTTTT
.	TRBV15	TRBD2	TRBJ2-1	CATSPGYSGGMYNEQFF	TGTGCCACCAGCCCCGGATATAGCGGGGGGATGTACAATGAGCAGTTCTTC
.	TRBV4-1	TRBD2	TRBJ2-5	CASSLSGGTSQETQYF	TGCGCCAGCAGCCTTAGCGGGGGGACATCCCAAGAGACCCAGTACTTC
.	TRBV11-2	TRBD1	TRBJ1-1	CASSSDRDDTEAFF	TGTGCCAGCAGCTCGGACAGGGATGACACTGAAGCTTTCTTT
.	TRBV14	.	TRBJ2-7	CASSQDLWGAYEQYF	TGTGCCAGCAGCCAAGATCTATGGGGGGCCTACGAGCAGTACTTC
.	TRBV10-3	TRBD1	TRBJ1-1	CAISELWTGGDQMNTEAFF	TGTGCCATCAGTGAGCTCTGGACAGGGGGCGACCAAATGAACACTGAAGCTTTCTTT
once	TRBV10-3	TRBD1	TRBJ2-1	CAIRTGTGVYNEQFF	TGTGCCATCAGGACCGGGACAGGGGTCTACAATGAGCAGTTCTTC
.	TRBV4-2	.	TRBJ2-7	CASSHQGPPRSYEQYF	TGTGCCAGCAGCCACCAGGGGCCCCCACGCTCCTACGAGCAGTACTTC
.	TRBV28	.	TRBJ1-1	CASSFGVGAFF	TGTGCCAGCAGTTTCGGGGTGGGAGCTTTCTTT
.	TRBV4-3	TRBD2	TRBJ2-7	CASSQETSGIYEQYF	TGCGCCAGCAGCCAAGAGACTAGCGGGATTTACGAGCAGTACTTC
.	TRBV7-9	.	TRBJ1-1	CASSIQVNTEAFF	TGTGCCAGCAGCATCCAGGTGAACACTGAAGCTTTCTTT
once	TRBV9	.	TRBJ2-5	CASSVERRGETQYF	TGTGCCAGCAGCGTAGAGAGGAGGGGAGAGACCCAGTACTTC
few	TRBV28	TRBD2	TRBJ2-1	CASRSAGVGNEQFF	TGTGCCAGCAGGTCCGCGGGGGTAGGCAATGAGCAGTTCTTC
.	TRBV11-1	.	TRBJ2-7	CASSISGQIAYEQYF	TGTGCCAGCTCCATTTCCGGACAGATCGCCTACGAGCAGTACTTC
.	TRBV28	.	TRBJ1-2	CASSAAGLPNYGYTF	TGTGCCAGCAGTGCCGCGGGACTCCCTAACTATGGCTACACCTTC
.	TRBV5-1	TRBD1	TRBJ2-7	CASSLAGTGEHYEQYF	TGCGCCAGCAGCTTGGCCGGGACAGGGGAACACTACGAGCAGTACTTC
once	TRBV4-3	TRBD1	TRBJ2-7	CASSPWTGYEQYF	TGCGCCAGCAGCCCATGGACAGGGTACGAGCAGTACTTC
.	TRBV7-2	TRBD2	TRBJ2-2	CASSLASAGGVGELFF	TGTGCCAGCAGCTTAGCGTCGGCGGGAGGGGTCGGGGAGCTGTTTTTT
.	TRBV29-1	.	TRBJ1-4	CSALRRGGNEKLFF	TGCAGCGCCCTAAGACGGGGAGGAAATGAAAAACTGTTTTTT
.	TRBV19	TRBD2	TRBJ2-3	CASSIFSGGQLDTQYF	TGTGCCAGTAGTATTTTTAGCGGGGGGCAACTGGATACGCAGTATTTT
.	TRBV11-3	TRBD1	TRBJ2-7	CASSHHLGQGMGSYEQYF	TGTGCCAGCAGCCACCACCTTGGACAGGGCATGGGCTCCTACGAGCAGTACTTC
once	TRBV4-2	TRBD1	TRBJ2-1	CASSQGFGQGAIDEQFF	TGTGCCAGCAGCCAAGGGTTTGGACAGGGGGCGATCGATGAGCAGTTCTTC
.	TRBV7-9	TRBD2	TRBJ2-2	CASSFSSGGYTGELFF	TGTGCCAGCAGCTTTAGTAGCGGGGGGTACACCGGGGAGCTGTTTTTT
.	TRBV18	.	TRBJ2-7	CASSPTYQSSYEQYF	TGTGCCAGCTCACCAACCTACCAAAGCTCCTACGAGCAGTACTTC
.	TRBV18	.	TRBJ1-6	CASSPMPVSSYNSPLHF	TGTGCCAGCTCACCAATGCCGGTGAGCTCCTATAATTCACCCCTCCACTTT
.	TRBV5-1	TRBD1	TRBJ2-1	CASSLDRGYNEQFF	TGCGCCAGCAGCTTGGACAGGGGCTACAATGAGCAGTTCTTC
.	TRBV4-2	TRBD1	TRBJ2-7	CASSQAGQGGGEQYF	TGTGCCAGCAGCCAAGCAGGACAGGGAGGCGGCGAGCAGTACTTC
.	TRBV4-2	.	TRBJ1-1	CASSQDHRVNPEAFF	TGTGCCAGCAGCCAAGACCACAGGGTAAACCCTGAAGCTTTCTTT
.	TRBV5-6	.	TRBJ2-3	CASSPLADSTDTQYF	TGTGCCAGCAGCCCTTTGGCGGATAGCACAGATACGCAGTATTTT
.	TRBV6-5	TRBD1	TRBJ1-2	CASSQQGARGYTF	TGTGCCAGCAGTCAGCAGGGGGCGAGGGGCTACACCTTC
.	TRBV10-1	.	TRBJ2-1	CASKWAFSYNEQFF	TGCGCCAGCAAGTGGGCCTTCTCCTACAATGAGCAGTTCTTC
.	TRBV10-1	TRBD2	TRBJ2-5	CASSEWVAGAKQETQYF	TGCGCCAGCAGTGAGTGGGTGGCGGGAGCGAAACAAGAGACCCAGTACTTC
.	TRBV7-9	TRBD1	TRBJ1-3	CASSRDRVGRNTIYF	TGTGCCAGCAGCCGGGACAGAGTCGGAAGGAACACCATATATTTT
.	TRBV10-3	.	TRBJ2-2	CAIKPNQDTGELFF	TGTGCCATAAAACCGAACCAGGACACCGGGGAGCTGTTTTTT
.	TRBV27	TRBD1	TRBJ1-1	CASSPSRDRGADTEAFF	TGTGCCAGCAGTCCCTCTCGGGACAGGGGGGCGGACACTGAAGCTTTCTTT
once	TRBV7-2	TRBD1	TRBJ2-1	CASTTHTGGIYNEQFF	TGTGCCAGCACTACACACACAGGGGGTATCTACAATGAGCAGTTCTTC
.	TRBV6-4	TRBD1	TRBJ2-2	CASSEQGAIGELFF	TGTGCCAGCAGTGAGCAGGGGGCGATCGGGGAGCTGTTTTTT
.	TRBV28	TRBD2	TRBJ2-5	CASSSWTSGGRETQYF	TGTGCCAGCAGCTCCTGGACTAGCGGGGGTAGGGAGACCCAGTACTTC
.	TRBV5-1	.	TRBJ1-2	CASSLVQGTNYGYTF	TGCGCCAGCAGCTTGGTACAGGGCACTAACTATGGCTACACCTTC
.	TRBV7-2	.	TRBJ2-4	CASSLVLAKNIQYF	TGTGCCAGCAGCTTAGTTCTAGCCAAAAACATTCAGTACTTC
.	TRBV4-1	.	TRBJ1-2	CASSQAGARWGYTF	TGCGCCAGCAGCCAAGCTGGAGCCCGATGGGGCTACACCTTC
.	TRBV19	.	TRBJ2-2	CASNMGAPRISHGELFF	TGTGCCAGTAATATGGGGGCCCCAAGAATCTCCCACGGGGAGCTGTTTTTT
.	TRBV6-5	.	TRBJ2-5	CASSSSRPQETQYF	TGTGCCAGCAGTTCTAGCAGGCCCCAAGAGACCCAGTACTTC
.	TRBV5-1	TRBD2	TRBJ2-3	CASRTQLAGGSDTQYF	TGCGCCAGCAGGACTCAACTAGCGGGAGGATCGGATACGCAGTATTTT